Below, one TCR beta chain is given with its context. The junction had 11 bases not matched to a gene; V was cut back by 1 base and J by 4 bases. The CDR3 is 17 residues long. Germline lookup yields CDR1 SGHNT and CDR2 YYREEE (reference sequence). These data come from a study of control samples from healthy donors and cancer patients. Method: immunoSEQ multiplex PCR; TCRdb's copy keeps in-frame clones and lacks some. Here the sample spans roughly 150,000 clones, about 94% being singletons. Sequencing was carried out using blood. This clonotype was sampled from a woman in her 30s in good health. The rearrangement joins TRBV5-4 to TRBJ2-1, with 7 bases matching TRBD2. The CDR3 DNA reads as TGTGCCAGCAGCTTGACCCCTACTAGCGCCACTTACAATGAGCAGTTCTTC. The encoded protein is CASSLTPTSATYNEQFF.